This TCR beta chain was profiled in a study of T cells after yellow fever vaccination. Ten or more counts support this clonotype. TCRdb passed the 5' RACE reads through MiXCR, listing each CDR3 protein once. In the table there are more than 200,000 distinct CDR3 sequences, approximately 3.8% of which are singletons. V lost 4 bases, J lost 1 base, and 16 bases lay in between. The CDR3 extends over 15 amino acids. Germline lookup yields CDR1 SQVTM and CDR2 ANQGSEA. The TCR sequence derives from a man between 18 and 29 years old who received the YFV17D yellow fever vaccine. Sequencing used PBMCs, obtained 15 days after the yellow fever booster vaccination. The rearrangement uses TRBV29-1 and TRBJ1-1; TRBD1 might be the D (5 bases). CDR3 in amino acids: CSVGGVRGSNTEAFF. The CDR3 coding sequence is TGCAGCGTTGGAGGGGTACGTGGTTCGAACACTGAAGCTTTCTTT.